This T cell receptor beta chain was recorded in a study of control samples from healthy donors and cancer patients. The assay was immunoSEQ multiplex PCR, and TCRdb's table has in-frame clones only and misses some. This table has roughly 34,000 clones, 70% to 90% appearing once. Trimming took off 0 bases at V and 1 base at J, with 7 bases between the two ends. CDR1 is MNHNY, CDR2 SVGAGI, per germline (reference sequence). The CDR3 runs to 15 residues. This clone was counted once. V and J are TRBV6-6 and TRBJ1-5; D remains ambiguous. The clonotype comes from a woman aged 35 to 49 with lung cancer. The sequencing input was PBMCs. The CDR3: CASSYSSGSNQPQHF. CDR3 nucleotide sequence: TGTGCCAGCAGTTACTCGAGTGGAAGCAATCAGCCCCAGCATTTT.